The rows below give T cell receptor beta chains drawn from one sample of a study of identical twins. TCRdb passed the 5' RACE reads through MiXCR, listing each CDR3 protein once. The top ten hold about 1.6% of the sample, which has approximately 630,000 distinct CDR3 sequences, about 7.6% seen once. These data also featured in a second study, about yellow fever vaccine responses in identical twins.

Sequencing was done on a sample of PBMCs. The source is a woman aged 18-29 years in good health. Both conserved end residues are part of each CDR3. Each record gives: CDR3 length, J gene, clone size, D gene, V gene, CDR3 protein, CDR3 DNA. A D gene is named only where the DNA matches it firmly. Rows give clone size only sometimes, using once, few, many, or a class for an expanded clone.

len: 14; j_gene: TRBJ1-1; abundance: many; d_gene: TRBD1; v_gene: TRBV5-1; CDR3aa: CASSVGQGVGDAFF; CDR3nt: TGCGCCAGCAGCGTGGGACAGGGGGTAGGAGACGCTTTCTTT
len: 15; j_gene: TRBJ2-2; abundance: NA; d_gene: NA; v_gene: TRBV3-1; CDR3aa: CASSQDGGRTGELFF; CDR3nt: TGTGCCAGCAGCCAAGATGGGGGACGCACCGGGGAGCTGTTTTTT
len: 12; j_gene: TRBJ2-1; abundance: few; d_gene: TRBD1; v_gene: TRBV15; CDR3aa: CATSRQGNEQFF; CDR3nt: TGTGCCACCAGTAGACAGGGGAATGAGCAGTTCTTC
len: 16; j_gene: TRBJ2-1; abundance: many; d_gene: TRBD2; v_gene: TRBV5-1; CDR3aa: CASSLGSGSSYNEQFF; CDR3nt: TGCGCCAGCAGCTTGGGTAGCGGGAGTTCCTACAATGAGCAGTTCTTC
len: 12; j_gene: TRBJ2-1; abundance: few; d_gene: NA; v_gene: TRBV4-1; CDR3aa: CASSHMDNEQFF; CDR3nt: TGCGCCAGCAGCCATATGGACAATGAGCAGTTCTTC
len: 16; j_gene: TRBJ1-3; abundance: many; d_gene: NA; v_gene: TRBV5-1; CDR3aa: CASSLESGLSGNTIYF; CDR3nt: TGCGCCAGCAGCTTGGAGTCCGGGTTAAGTGGAAACACCATATATTTT
len: 17; j_gene: TRBJ2-1; abundance: NA; d_gene: NA; v_gene: TRBV12-3/TRBV12-4; CDR3aa: CASSFSSGALSYNEQFF; CDR3nt: TGTGCCAGCAGTTTTTCGTCAGGGGCCCTATCCTACAATGAGCAGTTCTTC
len: 16; j_gene: TRBJ2-5; abundance: NA; d_gene: TRBD2; v_gene: TRBV7-7; CDR3aa: CASSLGGTSFVETQYF; CDR3nt: TGTGCCAGCAGCTTAGGGGGGACTAGCTTCGTGGAGACCCAGTACTTC
len: 13; j_gene: TRBJ1-2; abundance: many; d_gene: NA; v_gene: TRBV12-3/TRBV12-4; CDR3aa: CASSPSYNYGYTF; CDR3nt: TGTGCCAGCAGCCCCTCCTATAACTATGGCTACACCTTC
len: 17; j_gene: TRBJ2-1; abundance: few; d_gene: NA; v_gene: TRBV2; CDR3aa: CASSDGLGVISYNEQFF; CDR3nt: TGTGCCAGCAGTGATGGGCTGGGGGTTATTTCCTACAATGAGCAGTTCTTC
len: 15; j_gene: TRBJ2-1; abundance: many; d_gene: TRBD2; v_gene: TRBV4-1; CDR3aa: CASSPTSGGHNEQFF; CDR3nt: TGCGCCAGCAGCCCAACTAGCGGGGGACACAATGAGCAGTTCTTC
len: 16; j_gene: TRBJ2-1; abundance: few; d_gene: TRBD1; v_gene: TRBV2; CDR3aa: CASNPISGTGRNEQFF; CDR3nt: TGTGCCAGCAACCCCATCTCCGGGACAGGGAGGAATGAGCAGTTCTTC
len: 14; j_gene: TRBJ2-2; abundance: few; d_gene: NA; v_gene: TRBV6-2/TRBV6-3; CDR3aa: CASSYMRDTGELFF; CDR3nt: TGTGCCAGCAGTTACATGCGGGACACCGGGGAGCTGTTTTTT